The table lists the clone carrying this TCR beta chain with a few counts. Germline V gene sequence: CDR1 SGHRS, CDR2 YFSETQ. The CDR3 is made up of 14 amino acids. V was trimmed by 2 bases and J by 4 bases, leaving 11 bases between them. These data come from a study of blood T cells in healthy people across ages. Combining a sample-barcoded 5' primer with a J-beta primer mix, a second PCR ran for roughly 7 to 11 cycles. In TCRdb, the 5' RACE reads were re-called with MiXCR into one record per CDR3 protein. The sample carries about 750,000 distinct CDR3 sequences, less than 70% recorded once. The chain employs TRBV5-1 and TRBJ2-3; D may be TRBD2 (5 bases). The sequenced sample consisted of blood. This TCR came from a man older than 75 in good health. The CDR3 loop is CASSLSGLSDTQYF. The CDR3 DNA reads TGCGCCAGCAGCTTAAGCGGCCTATCAGATACGCAGTATTTT.